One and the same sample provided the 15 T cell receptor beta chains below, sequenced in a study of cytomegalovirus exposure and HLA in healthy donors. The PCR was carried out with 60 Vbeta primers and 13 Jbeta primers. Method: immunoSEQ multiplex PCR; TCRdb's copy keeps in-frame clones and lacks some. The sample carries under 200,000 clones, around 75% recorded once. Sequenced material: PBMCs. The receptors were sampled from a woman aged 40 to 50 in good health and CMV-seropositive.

Here the CDR3 reads CASSQNTGEGADTQYF. CDR3 nucleotide sequence: TGCGCCAGCAGCCAAAATACGGGGGAGGGGGCAGATACGCAGTATTTT. V gene TRBV4-3 combines with J gene TRBJ2-3; a weak D match, TRBD2 (7 bases). The V and J ends lost 2 bases and 4 bases respectively, with 16 bases between them. Germline assignment: CDR1 LGHNA and CDR2 YSLEER. The CDR3 spans 16 residues.

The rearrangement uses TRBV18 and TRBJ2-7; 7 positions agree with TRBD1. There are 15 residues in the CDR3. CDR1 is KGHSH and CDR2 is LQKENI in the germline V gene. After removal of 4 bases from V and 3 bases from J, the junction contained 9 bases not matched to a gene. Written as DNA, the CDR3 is TGTGCCAGCTCACAGGGGGCGTGGGGCGACTACGAGCAGTACTTC. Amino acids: CASSQGAWGDYEQYF.

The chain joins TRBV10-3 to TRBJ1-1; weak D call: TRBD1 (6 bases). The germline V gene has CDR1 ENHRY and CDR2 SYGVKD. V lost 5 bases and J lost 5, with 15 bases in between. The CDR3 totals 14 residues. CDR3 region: CAISRIQGQTEAFF. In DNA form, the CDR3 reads TGTGCCATCAGTAGGATACAGGGTCAAACTGAAGCTTTCTTT.

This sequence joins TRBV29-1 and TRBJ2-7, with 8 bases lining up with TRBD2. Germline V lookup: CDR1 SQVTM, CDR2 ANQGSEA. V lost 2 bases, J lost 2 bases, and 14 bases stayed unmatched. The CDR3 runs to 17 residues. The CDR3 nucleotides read TGCAGCGTTGAACATCGACTCAGCGGGAGAGAAACCTACGAGCAGTACTTC. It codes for CSVEHRLSGRETYEQYF.

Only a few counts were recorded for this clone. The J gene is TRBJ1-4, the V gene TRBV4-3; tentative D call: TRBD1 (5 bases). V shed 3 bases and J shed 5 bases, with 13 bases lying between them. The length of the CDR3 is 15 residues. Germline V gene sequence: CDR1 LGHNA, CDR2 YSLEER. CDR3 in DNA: TGCGCCAGCAGCCAGTTTTCGACAGAGAATGAAAAACTGTTTTTT. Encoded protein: CASSQFSTENEKLFF.

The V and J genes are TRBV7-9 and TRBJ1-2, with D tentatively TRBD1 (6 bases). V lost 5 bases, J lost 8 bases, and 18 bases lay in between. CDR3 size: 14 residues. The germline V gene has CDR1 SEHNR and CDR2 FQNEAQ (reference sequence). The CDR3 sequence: CASSPEGGAGGYTF. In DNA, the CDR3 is TGTGCCAGCAGCCCCGAGGGGGGGGCAGGGGGCTACACCTTC. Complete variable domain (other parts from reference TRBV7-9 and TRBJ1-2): DTGVSQNPRHKITKRGQNVTFRCDPISEHNRLYWYRQTLGQGPEFLTYFQNEAQLEKSRLLSDRFSAERPKGSFSTLEIQRTEQGDSAMYLCASSPEGGAGGYTFGSGTRLTVV.

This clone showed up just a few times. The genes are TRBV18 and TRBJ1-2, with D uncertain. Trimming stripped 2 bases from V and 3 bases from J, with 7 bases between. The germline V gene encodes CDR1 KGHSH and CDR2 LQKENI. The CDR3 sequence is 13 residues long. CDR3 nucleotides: TGTGCCAGCTCACCAGGCGGCGACTATGGCTACACCTTC. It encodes CASSPGGDYGYTF.

The CDR3 DNA follows: TGCGCCAGCAGCCAAGATCGCCCGACAGCTAGCAATCAGCCCCAGCATTTT. This gives the protein CASSQDRPTASNQPQHF. V and J are TRBV4-1 and TRBJ1-5; weak D call: TRBD1 (5 bases). The CDR3 spans 17 residues. Trimming pared 0 bases from V and 0 bases from J, leaving 12 bases between. CDR1 and CDR2 from the germline V gene are MGHRA and YSYEKL.

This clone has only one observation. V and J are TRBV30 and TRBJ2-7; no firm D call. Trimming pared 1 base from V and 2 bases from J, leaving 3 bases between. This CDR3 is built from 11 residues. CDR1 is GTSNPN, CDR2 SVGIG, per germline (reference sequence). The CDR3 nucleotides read TGTGCCTGGAGTGGGCCCTACGAGCAGTACTTC. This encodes CAWSGPYEQYF.

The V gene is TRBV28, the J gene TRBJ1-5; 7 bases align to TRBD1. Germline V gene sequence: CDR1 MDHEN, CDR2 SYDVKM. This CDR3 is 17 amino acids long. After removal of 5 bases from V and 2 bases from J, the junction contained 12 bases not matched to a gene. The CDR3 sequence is CASSSYWDSHGNQPQHF. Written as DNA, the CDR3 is TGTGCCAGCAGTAGCTATTGGGACAGCCACGGCAATCAGCCCCAGCATTTT.

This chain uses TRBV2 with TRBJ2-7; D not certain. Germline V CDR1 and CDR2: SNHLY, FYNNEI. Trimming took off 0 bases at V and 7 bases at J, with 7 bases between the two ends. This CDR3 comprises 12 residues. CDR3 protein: CASSEAPTEQYF. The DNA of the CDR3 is TGTGCCAGCAGTGAAGCGCCAACAGAGCAGTACTTC.

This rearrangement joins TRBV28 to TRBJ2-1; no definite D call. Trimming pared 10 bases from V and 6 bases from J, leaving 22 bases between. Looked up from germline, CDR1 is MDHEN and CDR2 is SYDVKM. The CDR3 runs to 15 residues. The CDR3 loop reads CATISSFLFSNEQFF. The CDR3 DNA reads TGTGCCACCATTTCAAGCTTTCTTTTTTCCAATGAGCAGTTCTTC.

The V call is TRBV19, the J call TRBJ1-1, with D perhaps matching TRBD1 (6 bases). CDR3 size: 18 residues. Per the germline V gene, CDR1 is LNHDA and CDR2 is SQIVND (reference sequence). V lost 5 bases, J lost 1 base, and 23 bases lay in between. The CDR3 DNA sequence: TGTGCCAGTAGTGGGAATAGACAGGCCCGAAATCGGAACACTGAAGCTTTCTTT. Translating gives CASSGNRQARNRNTEAFF.

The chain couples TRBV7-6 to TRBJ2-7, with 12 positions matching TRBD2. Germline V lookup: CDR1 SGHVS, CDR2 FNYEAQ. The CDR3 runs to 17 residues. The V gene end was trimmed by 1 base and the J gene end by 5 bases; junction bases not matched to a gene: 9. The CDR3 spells CASSLELAGGPYDEQYF. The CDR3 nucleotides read TGTGCCAGCAGCTTAGAACTAGCGGGAGGACCGTATGACGAGCAGTACTTC. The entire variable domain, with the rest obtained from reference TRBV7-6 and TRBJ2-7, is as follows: GAGVSQSPRYKVTKRGQDVALRCDPISGHVSLYWYRQALGQGPEFLTYFNYEAQQDKSGLPNDRFSAERPEGSISTLTIQRTEQRDSAMYRCASSLELAGGPYDEQYFGPGTRLTVT.

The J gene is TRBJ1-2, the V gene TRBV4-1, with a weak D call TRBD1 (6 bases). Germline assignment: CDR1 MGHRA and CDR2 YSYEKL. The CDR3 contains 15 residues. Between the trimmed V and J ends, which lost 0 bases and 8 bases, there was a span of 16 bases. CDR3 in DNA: TGCGCCAGCAGCCAAGAGGGTACAGGGAGTGGAGGCTACACCTTC. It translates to CASSQEGTGSGGYTF.